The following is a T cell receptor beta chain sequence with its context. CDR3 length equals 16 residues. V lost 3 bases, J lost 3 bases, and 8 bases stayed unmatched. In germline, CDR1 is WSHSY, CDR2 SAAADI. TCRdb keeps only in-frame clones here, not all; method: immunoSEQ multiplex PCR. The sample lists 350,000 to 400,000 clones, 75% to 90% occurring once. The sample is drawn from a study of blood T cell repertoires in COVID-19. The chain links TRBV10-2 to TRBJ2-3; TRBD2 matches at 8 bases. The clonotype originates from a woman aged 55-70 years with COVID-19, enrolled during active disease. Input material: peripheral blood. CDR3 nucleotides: TGCGCCAGCAGTGACCCCGGACTAGCTGGAACAGATACGCAGTATTTT. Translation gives CASSDPGLAGTDTQYF.